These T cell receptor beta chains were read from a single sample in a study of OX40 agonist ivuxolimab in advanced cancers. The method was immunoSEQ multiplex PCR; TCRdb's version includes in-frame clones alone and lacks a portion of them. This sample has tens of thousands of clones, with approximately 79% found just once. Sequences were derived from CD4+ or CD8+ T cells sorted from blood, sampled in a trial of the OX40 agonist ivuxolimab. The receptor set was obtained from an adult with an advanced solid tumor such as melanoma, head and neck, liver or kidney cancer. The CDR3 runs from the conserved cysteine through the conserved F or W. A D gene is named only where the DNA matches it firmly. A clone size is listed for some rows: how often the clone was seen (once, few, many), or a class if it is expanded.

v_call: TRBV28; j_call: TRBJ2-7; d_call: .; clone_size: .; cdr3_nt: TGTGCCAGCAGTTTGCCAGTGATGCCCTACGAGCAGTACTTC; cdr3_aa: CASSLPVMPYEQYF
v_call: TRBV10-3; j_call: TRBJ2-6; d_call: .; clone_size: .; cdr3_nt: TGTGCCATCAGTGAGACCGCTTCTGGGGCCAACGTCCTGACTTTC; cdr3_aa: CAISETASGANVLTF
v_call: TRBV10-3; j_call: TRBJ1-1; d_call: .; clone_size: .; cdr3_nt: TGTGCCATCAGATTTACAGGGAAGGCTGAAGCTTTCTTT; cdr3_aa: CAIRFTGKAEAFF
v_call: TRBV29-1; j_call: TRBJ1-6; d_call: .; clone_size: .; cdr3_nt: TGCAGCGTTGAAGACGCGGGGGCGGGTAATTCACCCCTCCACTTT; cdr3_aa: CSVEDAGAGNSPLHF
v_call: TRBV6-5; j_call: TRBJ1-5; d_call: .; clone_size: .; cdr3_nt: TGTGCCAGCAGTTACCAAGGGACATCGGGTCAGCCCCAGCATTTT; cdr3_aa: CASSYQGTSGQPQHF
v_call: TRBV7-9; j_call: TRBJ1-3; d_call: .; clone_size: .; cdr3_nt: TGTGCCAGCAGCGCCGGGGCCGGGCGAAACACCATATATTTT; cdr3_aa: CASSAGAGRNTIYF
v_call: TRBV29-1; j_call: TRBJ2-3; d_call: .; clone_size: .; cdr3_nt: TGCAGCGTTACAGGGGGGGCCGATACGCAGTATTTT; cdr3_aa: CSVTGGADTQYF
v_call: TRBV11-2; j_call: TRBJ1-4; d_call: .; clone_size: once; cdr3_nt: TGTGCCAGCAGCCAACGGGTCAATCTACTCCCAGCCCTAAATGAAAAACTGTTTTTT; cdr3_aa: CASSQRVNLLPALNEKLFF
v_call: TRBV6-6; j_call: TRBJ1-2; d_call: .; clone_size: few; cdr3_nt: TGTGCCAGCACCCACCGTAACTATGGCTACACCTTC; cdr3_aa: CASTHRNYGYTF
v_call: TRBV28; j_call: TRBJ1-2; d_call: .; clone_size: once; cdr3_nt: TGTGCCAGCACCGAGGGGGGCATAAGGGAGTATGGCTACACCTTC; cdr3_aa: CASTEGGIREYGYTF
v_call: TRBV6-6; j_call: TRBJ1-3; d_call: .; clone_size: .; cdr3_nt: TGTGCCAGCAACCAGGGCTCTGGAAACACCATATATTTT; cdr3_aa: CASNQGSGNTIYF
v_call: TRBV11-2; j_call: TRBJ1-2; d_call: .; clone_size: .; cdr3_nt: TGTGCCAGCAGCTCGTACAGGGAAGCTAACTATGGCTACACCTTC; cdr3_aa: CASSSYREANYGYTF
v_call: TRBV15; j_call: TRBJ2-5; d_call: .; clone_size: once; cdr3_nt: TGTGCCACCAGCAGAGTGAGGGGGGTCGGGGAGACCCAGTACTTC; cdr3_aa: CATSRVRGVGETQYF
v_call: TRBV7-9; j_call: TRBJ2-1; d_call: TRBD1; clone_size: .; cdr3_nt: TGTGCCAGCAGCCCCCCCGGACAGGGAAGGTTCAATGAGCAGTTCTTC; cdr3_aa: CASSPPGQGRFNEQFF
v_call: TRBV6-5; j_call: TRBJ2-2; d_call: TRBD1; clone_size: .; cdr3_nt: TGTGCCAGCAGCCGGGACAGAAACACCGGGGAGCTGTTTTTT; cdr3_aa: CASSRDRNTGELFF
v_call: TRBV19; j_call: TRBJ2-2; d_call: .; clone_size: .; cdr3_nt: TGTGCCAGTAGTATATCGCCCCGGGACACCGGGGAGCTGTTTTTT; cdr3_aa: CASSISPRDTGELFF
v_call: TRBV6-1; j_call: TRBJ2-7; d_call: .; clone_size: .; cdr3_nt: TGTGCCAGCAGTGGATCCAGCCTCCTAAGGGAGCAGTACTTC; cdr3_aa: CASSGSSLLREQYF
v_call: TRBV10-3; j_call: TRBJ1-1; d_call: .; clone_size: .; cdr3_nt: TGTGCCATCAGTGATAGGACCTACGGTATGAACACTGAAGCTTTCTTT; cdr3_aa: CAISDRTYGMNTEAFF
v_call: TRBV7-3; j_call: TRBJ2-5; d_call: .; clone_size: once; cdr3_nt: TGTGCCAGCAGCTTAGGGCGCCTGGAGACCCAGTACTTC; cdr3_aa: CASSLGRLETQYF
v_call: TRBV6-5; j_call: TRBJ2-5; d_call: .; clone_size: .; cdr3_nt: TGTGCCAGCAGTTCAGAAAACTCAGGGTACGGGGAGACCCAGTACTTC; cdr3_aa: CASSSENSGYGETQYF
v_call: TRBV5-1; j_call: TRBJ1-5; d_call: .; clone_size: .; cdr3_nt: TGCGCCAGCAGCTTGGCGGCAGGGGAAAATCAGCCCCAGCATTTT; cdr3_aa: CASSLAAGENQPQHF
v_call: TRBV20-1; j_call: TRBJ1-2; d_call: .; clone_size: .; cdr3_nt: TGCAGTGCTAATCCTCTAGGAGGCTACACCTTC; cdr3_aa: CSANPLGGYTF
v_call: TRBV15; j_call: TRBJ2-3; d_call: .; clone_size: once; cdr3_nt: TGTGCCACCAGCAGAGATAAGGGGACTGCATATTTT; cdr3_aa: CATSRDKGTAYF
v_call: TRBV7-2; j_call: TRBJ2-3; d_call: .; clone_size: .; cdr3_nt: TGTGCCAGCAGCCCGATGGGGGGCGGCACAGATACGCAGTATTTT; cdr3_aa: CASSPMGGGTDTQYF
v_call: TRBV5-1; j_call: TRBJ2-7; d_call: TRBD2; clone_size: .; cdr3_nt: TGCGCCAGCAGGGGCGGGACTAGCGGTGTTTTGGACGAGCAGTACTTC; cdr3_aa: CASRGGTSGVLDEQYF
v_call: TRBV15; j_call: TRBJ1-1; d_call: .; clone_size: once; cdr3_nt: TGTGCCACCAGCAGAGCAAAAGGCAAACCGGCCAGCGCGAACACTGAAGCTTTCTTT; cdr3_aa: CATSRAKGKPASANTEAFF
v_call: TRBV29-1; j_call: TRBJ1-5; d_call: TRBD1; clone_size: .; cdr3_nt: TGCAGCGTTGATGGAGGACAGGGGGTTTGCCAGCCCCAGCATTTT; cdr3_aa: CSVDGGQGVCQPQHF
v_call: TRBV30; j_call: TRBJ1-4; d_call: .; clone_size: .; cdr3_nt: TGTGCCTGGAACGGGTTTAATGAAAAACTGTTTTTT; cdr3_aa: CAWNGFNEKLFF
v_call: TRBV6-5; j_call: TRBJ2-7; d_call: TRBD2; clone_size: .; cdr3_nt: TGTGCCAGCAGACTAGCGGGGGGGCCTCTCTACGAGCAGTACTTC; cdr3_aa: CASRLAGGPLYEQYF
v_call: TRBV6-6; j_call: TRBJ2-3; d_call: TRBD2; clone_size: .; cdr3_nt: TGTGCCAGCAGAGCAAGCGGGGGGGTGACAGATACGCAGTATTTT; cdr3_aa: CASRASGGVTDTQYF
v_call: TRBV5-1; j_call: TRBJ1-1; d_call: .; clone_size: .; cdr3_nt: TGCGCCAGCAGCTTCGATCCGGTGGACACTGAAGCTTTCTTT; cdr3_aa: CASSFDPVDTEAFF
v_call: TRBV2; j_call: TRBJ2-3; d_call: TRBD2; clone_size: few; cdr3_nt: TGTGCCAGCAGTGCGGAGCGGGGGGCGGGTACGCAGTATTTT; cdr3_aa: CASSAERGAGTQYF
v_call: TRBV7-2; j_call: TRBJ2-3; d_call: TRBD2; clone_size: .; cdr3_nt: TGTGCCAGCAGCCCAAGACTAGCGGGGGGTGGGGATACGCAGTATTTT; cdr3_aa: CASSPRLAGGGDTQYF
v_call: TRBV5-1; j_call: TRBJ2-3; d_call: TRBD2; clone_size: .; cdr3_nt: TGCGCCAGCAGCGATACCGGGACTAGCGAAGATACGCAGTATTTT; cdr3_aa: CASSDTGTSEDTQYF
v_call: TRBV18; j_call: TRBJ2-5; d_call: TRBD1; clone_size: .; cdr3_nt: TGTGCCAGCTCACCGGGACAGGGCGAGACCCAGTACTTC; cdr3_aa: CASSPGQGETQYF
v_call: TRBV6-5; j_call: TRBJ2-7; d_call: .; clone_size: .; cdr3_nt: TGTGCCAGCACCCCGGACAGATTGAACTACGAGCAGTACTTC; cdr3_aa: CASTPDRLNYEQYF
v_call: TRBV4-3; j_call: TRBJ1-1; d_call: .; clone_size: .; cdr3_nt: TGCGCCAGCAGCCAAGATCTACGTACCGGGACCCGAGCTTTCTTT; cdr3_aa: CASSQDLRTGTRAFF